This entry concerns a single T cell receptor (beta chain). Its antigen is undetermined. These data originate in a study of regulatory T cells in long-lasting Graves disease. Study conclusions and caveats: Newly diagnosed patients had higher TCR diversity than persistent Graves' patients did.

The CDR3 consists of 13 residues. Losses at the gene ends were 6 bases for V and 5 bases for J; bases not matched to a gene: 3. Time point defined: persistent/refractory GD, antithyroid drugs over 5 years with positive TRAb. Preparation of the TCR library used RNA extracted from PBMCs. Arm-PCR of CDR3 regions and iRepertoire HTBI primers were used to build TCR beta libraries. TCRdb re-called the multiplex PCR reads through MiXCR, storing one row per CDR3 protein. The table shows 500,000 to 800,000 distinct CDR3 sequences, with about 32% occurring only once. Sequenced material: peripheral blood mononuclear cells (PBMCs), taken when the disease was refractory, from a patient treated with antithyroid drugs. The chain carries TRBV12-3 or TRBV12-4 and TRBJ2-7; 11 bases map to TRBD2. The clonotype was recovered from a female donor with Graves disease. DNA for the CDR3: TGTGCCAGCAGACTAGCGGGAGTTAACGAGCAGTACTTC. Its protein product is CASRLAGVNEQYF.